These 18 T cell receptor beta chains originate from one sample sequenced in a study of blood T cell repertoires in COVID-19 (dated by TCRdb to about 2020). Libraries came from the immunoSEQ multiplex PCR assay. Sourced from immuneACCESS, this table was stored by TCRdb with only in-frame sequences that have V and J called. A share of the clones is absent; for the studies checked, an unresolved V gene accounts for under half, and the remainder has no known explanation. This sample lists approximately 85,000 clones; around 90% were detected once. The ten most abundant clones make up 4.3% of the sample. Sequences were obtained from peripheral blood. These receptors were taken from a woman aged 80 or over with active or convalescent COVID-19.

The chain combines TRBV5-4 with TRBJ1-4, with D possibly being TRBD1 (5 bases). Germline V gene lookup returns CDR1 SGHNT and CDR2 YYREEE (reference sequence). Deletions cut 4 bases from V and 6 bases from J, with 10 bases between. The CDR3 consists of 13 residues. The CDR3 loop reads CASSPGGDEKLFF. The CDR3 DNA sequence: TGTGCCAGCAGCCCGGGGGGGGATGAAAAACTGTTTTTT.

V is TRBV9 and J is TRBJ2-1; TRBD2 aligns across 8 bases. The trim removed 3 bases at V and 4 bases at J, leaving 9 bases unmatched. The CDR3 spans 16 residues. Germline V gene sequence: CDR1 SGDLS, CDR2 YYNGEE. CDR3 sequence reads: CASSAGGGFGYNEQFF. The CDR3, as DNA: TGTGCCAGCAGCGCCGGCGGGGGGTTTGGATACAATGAGCAGTTCTTC. Variable domain in full (rest from reference TRBV9 and TRBJ2-1): DSGVTQTPKHLITATGQRVTLRCSPRSGDLSVYWYQQSLDQGLQFLIQYYNGEERAKGNILERFSAQQFPDLHSELNLSSLELGDSALYFCASSAGGGFGYNEQFFGPGTRLTVL.

The V gene is TRBV5-1, the J gene TRBJ1-2, with TRBD1 as a possible D gene (6 bases). This CDR3 region has 15 residues. Germline CDR1 is SGHRS and CDR2 is YFSETQ. V lost 2 bases to trimming and J lost 5 bases, with 16 bases between them. The chain's CDR3 is CASSFSRGGGYGYTF. The CDR3 nucleotides read TGCGCCAGCAGCTTTTCGAGGGGAGGGGGTTATGGCTACACCTTC.

CDR3 residues: CASSLARLAATGELFF. The DNA for the CDR3 is TGTGCCAGCAGCTTAGCTCGCCTAGCAGCCACCGGGGAGCTGTTTTTT. The chain couples TRBV7-2 to TRBJ2-2; possible D gene TRBD2, 5 bases. Germline V gene lookup returns CDR1 SGHTA and CDR2 FQGNSA. CDR3 length: 16 amino acids. Trimming left V 0 bases short and J 4 bases short, with 12 bases between.

V and J are TRBV7-2 and TRBJ2-7, with TRBD2 identical over 8 bases. The CDR3 runs to 15 residues. Trimming took 4 bases from V and 3 from J; bases not matched to a gene: 8. CDR1 SGHTA and CDR2 FQGNSA come from the germline V gene. The CDR3 region is CASSSESGSNYEQYF. The CDR3 region has the DNA TGTGCCAGCAGCTCGGAGAGCGGGAGTAACTACGAGCAGTACTTC. Full variable domain (missing parts from reference TRBV7-2 and TRBJ2-7): GAGVSQSPSNKVTEKGKDVELRCDPISGHTALYWYRQSLGQGLEFLIYFQGNSAPDKSGLPSDRFSAERTGGSVSTLTIQRTQQEDSAVYLCASSSESGSNYEQYFGPGTRLTVT.

CDR3 sequence (DNA): TGTGCCAGCAGCGTAGCCGGACTGGCGAGCGGCCTCTCTGGAAACACCATATATTTT. This encodes CASSVAGLASGLSGNTIYF. The gene calls are TRBV9 and TRBJ1-3; D ambiguous. Germline V CDR1 and CDR2: SGDLS, YYNGEE. V was trimmed by 0 bases and J by 0 bases, leaving 19 bases between them. There are 19 residues in the CDR3.

The gene calls are TRBV19 and TRBJ2-1; 10 bases fit TRBD2. Germline CDR1 is LNHDA and CDR2 is SQIVND (reference sequence). After removal of 5 bases from V and 0 bases from J, the junction contained 7 bases not matched to a gene. The CDR3 runs 17 residues. Here the CDR3 DNA reads TGTGCCAGTAGTTCCGGACTAGCGGTCCCCTCCTACAATGAGCAGTTCTTC. Protein product: CASSSGLAVPSYNEQFF.

The V gene is TRBV7-3, the J gene TRBJ2-1; TRBD2 might be the D (7 bases). The germline V and J ends were trimmed by 5 bases and 4 bases, with 15 bases remaining between them. There are 15 residues in the CDR3. Germline values: CDR1 SGHTA, CDR2 FQGTGA. The CDR3 sequence is CASSATGREYNEQFF. CDR3 nucleotide sequence: TGTGCCAGCAGCGCAACAGGGAGGGAATACAATGAGCAGTTCTTC. Using reference TRBV7-3 and TRBJ2-1 for the parts outside the CDR3, the full variable domain is GAGVSQTPSNKVTEKGKYVELRCDPISGHTALYWYRQSLGQGPEFLIYFQGTGAADDSGLPNDRFFAVRPEGSVSTLKIQRTERGDSAVYLCASSATGREYNEQFFGPGTRLTVL.

V and J are TRBV7-9 and TRBJ1-4; D possibly corresponds to TRBD1 (5 bases). Deletions cut 1 base from V and 8 bases from J, with 5 bases between. Germline CDR1 reads SEHNR; CDR2 reads FQNEAQ (reference sequence). This CDR3 contains 12 residues. Written as DNA, the CDR3 is TGTGCCAGCAGCTTAGAGGGGGAAAAACTGTTTTTT. Amino acid sequence: CASSLEGEKLFF.

This chain joins TRBV14 and TRBJ2-7, with TRBD2 matching over 8 bases. The CDR3 has 15 amino acids. Germline V gene sequence: CDR1 SGHDN, CDR2 FVKESK. J gave up 3 bases and V 6 bases, and 10 bases lay outside the gene matches. CDR3: CASRPGTSSGYEQYF. Here the CDR3 DNA reads TGTGCCAGCAGGCCCGGGACTAGTAGTGGCTACGAGCAGTACTTC.

The chain recombines TRBV12-3 or TRBV12-4 with TRBJ2-1, with D unclear. This CDR3 is built from 12 residues. Deletions cut 11 bases from V and 0 bases from J, with 8 bases between. CDR3 in amino acids: CACGSSYNEQFF. CDR3 nucleotides: TGTGCCTGCGGAAGCTCCTACAATGAGCAGTTCTTC.

The rearrangement joins TRBV27 to TRBJ1-1; D is uncertain. The CDR3 is 13 residues long. In germline, CDR1 is MNHEY, CDR2 SMNVEV (reference sequence). V dropped 5 bases and J dropped 1 base, with 8 bases sitting between them. The CDR3 bases are TGTGCCAGCAGTACTCCTAGGAACACTGAAGCTTTCTTT. Protein: CASSTPRNTEAFF.

This chain joins TRBV7-6 and TRBJ2-5, with 12 bases aligning to TRBD2. The CDR3 runs 19 residues. The J segment lost 2 bases and the V segment lost 1 base, leaving 11 bases of the junction unmatched. Germline V gene sequence: CDR1 SGHVS, CDR2 FNYEAQ. The CDR3 DNA is TGTGCCAGCAGCTTAGACCCCACTAGCGGGAGGCGATCTCAAGAGACCCAGTACTTC. Its protein product is CASSLDPTSGRRSQETQYF. The entire variable domain, with the rest obtained from reference TRBV7-6 and TRBJ2-5, is as follows: GAGVSQSPRYKVTKRGQDVALRCDPISGHVSLYWYRQALGQGPEFLTYFNYEAQQDKSGLPNDRFSAERPEGSISTLTIQRTEQRDSAMYRCASSLDPTSGRRSQETQYFGPGTRLLVL.

The chain uses TRBV27 and TRBJ2-2; no clear D. The CDR3 runs 16 residues. V shed 1 base and J shed 3 bases, with 12 bases lying between them. The V gene's germline CDR1 is MNHEY and CDR2 SMNVEV (reference sequence). CDR3 nucleotide sequence: TGTGCCAGCAGTTTATTTCGCGGAGTCGACACCGGGGAGCTGTTTTTT. Translation gives CASSLFRGVDTGELFF.

The V call is TRBV27, the J call TRBJ2-7, with TRBD2 matching 10 bases. Germline loops: CDR1 MNHEY, CDR2 SMNVEV (reference sequence). The CDR3 contains 15 residues. Trimming removed 3 bases from V and 7 bases from J; junction bases left unmatched: 9. The CDR3 loop is CASSFALAGVEEQYF. The CDR3 region has the DNA TGTGCCAGCAGTTTCGCCCTAGCGGGAGTCGAAGAGCAGTACTTC.

The chain links TRBV18 to TRBJ1-1, with 8 nucleotides matching TRBD1. This CDR3 is 14 amino acids long. The V gene end was trimmed by 3 bases and the J gene end by 7 bases; junction bases not matched to a gene: 7. In germline, CDR1 is KGHSH, CDR2 LQKENI. DNA for the CDR3: TGTGCCAGCTCACCCACAGGACAGGGCGTTGAAGCTTTCTTT. Residues: CASSPTGQGVEAFF.

The chain uses TRBV6-2 or TRBV6-3 and TRBJ2-7; 9 nucleotides match TRBD2. Germline V lookup: CDR1 MNHEY, CDR2 SVGEGT. The CDR3 contains 13 residues. After removal of 6 bases from V and 7 bases from J, the junction contained 7 bases not matched to a gene. The CDR3 DNA sequence: TGTGCCAGCAGCCCCCGCCTAGCGGGGGAGCAGTACTTC. It codes for CASSPRLAGEQYF.

This rearrangement joins TRBV7-3 to TRBJ2-1; TRBD2 aligns across 7 bases. J was trimmed by 7 bases and V by 5 bases; bases with no gene match: 11. The CDR3 is 15 residues long. CDR1 and CDR2 from the germline V gene are SGHTA and FQGTGA. The CDR3 region is CASSLPGLSQNEQFF. In nucleotides, the CDR3 is TGTGCCAGCAGCCTACCGGGACTATCCCAAAATGAGCAGTTCTTC.